The clone carrying this TCR beta chain came up a few times. This specimen belongs to a study of blood T cell repertoires in COVID-19. The germline V gene has CDR1 MNHEY and CDR2 SMNVEV (reference sequence). Trimming cost V 2 bases and J 2 bases; bases outside gene matches: 5. This CDR3 is 15 amino acids long. Authors' methods: Nucleated cell counts were estimated from reference gene primer amplification. Some clones are missing from TCRdb's copy, which holds only in-frame ones; the method was immunoSEQ multiplex PCR. Clone size and V and J calls were adopted from that table, with D and trimming inferred from the DNA. Among fewer than 200,000 clones listed, 81% were seen once.

This receptor was obtained from a woman aged 40 to 49 with COVID-19, enrolled during active disease. The chain has TRBV27 and TRBJ2-5, with 7 bases matching TRBD1. Sequenced input: peripheral blood. CDR3 DNA sequence: TGTGCCAGCAGTTTAGTAGGGGGCTGGCAAGAGACCCAGTACTTC. Translation gives CASSLVGGWQETQYF.